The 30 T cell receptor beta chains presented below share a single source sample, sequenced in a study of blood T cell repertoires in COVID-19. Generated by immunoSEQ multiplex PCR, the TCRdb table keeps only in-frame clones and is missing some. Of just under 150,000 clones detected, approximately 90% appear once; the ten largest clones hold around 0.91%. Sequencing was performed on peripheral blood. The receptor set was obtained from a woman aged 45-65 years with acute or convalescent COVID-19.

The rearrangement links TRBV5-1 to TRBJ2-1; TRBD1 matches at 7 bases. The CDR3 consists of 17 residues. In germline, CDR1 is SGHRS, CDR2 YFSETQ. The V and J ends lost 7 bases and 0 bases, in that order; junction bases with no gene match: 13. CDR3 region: CASDETTGQSSYNEQFF. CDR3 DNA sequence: TGCGCCAGCGATGAAACTACGGGACAGAGCTCCTACAATGAGCAGTTCTTC.

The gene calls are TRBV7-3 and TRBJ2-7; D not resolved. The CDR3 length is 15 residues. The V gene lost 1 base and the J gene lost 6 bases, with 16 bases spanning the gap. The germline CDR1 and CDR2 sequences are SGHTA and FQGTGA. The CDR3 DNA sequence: TGTGCCAGCAGCTTAAGGGCCAGTTCCCCCCCCGAGCAGTACTTC. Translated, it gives CASSLRASSPPEQYF.

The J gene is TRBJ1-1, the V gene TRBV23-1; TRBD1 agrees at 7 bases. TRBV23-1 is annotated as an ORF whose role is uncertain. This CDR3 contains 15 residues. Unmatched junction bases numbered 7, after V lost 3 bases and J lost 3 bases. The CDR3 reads CASSHQGVGDTEAFF. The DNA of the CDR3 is TGCGCCAGCAGTCACCAGGGGGTCGGGGACACTGAAGCTTTCTTT.

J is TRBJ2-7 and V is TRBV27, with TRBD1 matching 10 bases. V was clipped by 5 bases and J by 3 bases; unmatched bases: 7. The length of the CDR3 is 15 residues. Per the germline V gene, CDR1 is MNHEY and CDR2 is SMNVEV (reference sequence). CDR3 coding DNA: TGTGCCAGCAGTCCCATATGGACAGGGGGCTACGAGCAGTACTTC. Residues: CASSPIWTGGYEQYF.

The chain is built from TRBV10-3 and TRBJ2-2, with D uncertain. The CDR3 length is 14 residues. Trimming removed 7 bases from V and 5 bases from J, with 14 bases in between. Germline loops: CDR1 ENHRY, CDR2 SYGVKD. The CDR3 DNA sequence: TGTGCCATCAACAGTCTCTACCAAACCGGGGAGCTGTTTTTT. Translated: CAINSLYQTGELFF.

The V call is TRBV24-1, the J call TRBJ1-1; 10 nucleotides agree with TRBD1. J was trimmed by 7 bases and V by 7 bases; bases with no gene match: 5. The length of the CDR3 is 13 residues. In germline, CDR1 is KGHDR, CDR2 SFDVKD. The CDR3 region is CATRGQGMNEAFF. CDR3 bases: TGTGCCACCAGGGGACAGGGGATGAATGAAGCTTTCTTT.

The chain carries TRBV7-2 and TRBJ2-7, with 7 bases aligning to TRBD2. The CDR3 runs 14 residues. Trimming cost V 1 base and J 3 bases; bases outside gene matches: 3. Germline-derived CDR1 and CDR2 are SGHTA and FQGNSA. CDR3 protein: CASSLVAGVYEQYF. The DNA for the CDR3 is TGTGCCAGCAGCTTAGTGGCGGGGGTCTACGAGCAGTACTTC.

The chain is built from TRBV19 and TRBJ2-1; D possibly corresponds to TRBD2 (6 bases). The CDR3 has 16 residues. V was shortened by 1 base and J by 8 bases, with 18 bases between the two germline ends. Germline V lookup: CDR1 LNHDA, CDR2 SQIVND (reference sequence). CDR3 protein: CASSIAKRVRFHEQFF. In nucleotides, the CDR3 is TGTGCCAGTAGTATAGCCAAGCGGGTACGCTTTCATGAGCAGTTCTTC.

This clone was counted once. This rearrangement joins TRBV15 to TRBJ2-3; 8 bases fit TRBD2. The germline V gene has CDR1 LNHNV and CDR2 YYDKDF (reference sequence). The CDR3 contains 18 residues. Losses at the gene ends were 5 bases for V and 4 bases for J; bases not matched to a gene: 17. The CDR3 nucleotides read TGTGCCACCAGCTTCCACCTTGGAACTAGCGGAGAGGCAGATACGCAGTATTTT. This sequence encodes CATSFHLGTSGEADTQYF.

The CDR3 coding sequence is TGTGCCAGCAGCCGGGACAGGGGCTACGAGCAGTACTTC. Translation gives CASSRDRGYEQYF. The V and J genes are TRBV4-2 and TRBJ2-7; 10 bases align to TRBD1. CDR1 is LGHNA and CDR2 is YNFKEQ in the germline V gene. J lost 3 bases, V lost 4 bases, and 0 bases had no gene match. The CDR3 has 13 amino acids.

This chain's CDR3 is CASSQDMYRTLRGYTF. The CDR3 bases are TGTGCCAGCAGCCAAGATATGTACAGGACATTGCGGGGCTACACCTTC. This chain uses TRBV4-2 with TRBJ1-2, with a possible D match to TRBD1 (5 bases). From germline, CDR1 is LGHNA and CDR2 YNFKEQ. Trimming shortened V by 0 bases and J by 8 bases, and 19 bases separated the two germline ends. The length of the CDR3 is 16 residues.

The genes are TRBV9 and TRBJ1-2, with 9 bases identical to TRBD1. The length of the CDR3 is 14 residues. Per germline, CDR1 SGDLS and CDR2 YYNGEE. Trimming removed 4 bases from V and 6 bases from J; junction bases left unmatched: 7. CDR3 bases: TGTGCCAGCAGCCTAGGGGACAGGGCGAATGGCTACACCTTC. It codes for CASSLGDRANGYTF. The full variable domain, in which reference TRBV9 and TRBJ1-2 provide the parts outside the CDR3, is DSGVTQTPKHLITATGQRVTLRCSPRSGDLSVYWYQQSLDQGLQFLIQYYNGEERAKGNILERFSAQQFPDLHSELNLSSLELGDSALYFCASSLGDRANGYTFGSGTRLTVV.

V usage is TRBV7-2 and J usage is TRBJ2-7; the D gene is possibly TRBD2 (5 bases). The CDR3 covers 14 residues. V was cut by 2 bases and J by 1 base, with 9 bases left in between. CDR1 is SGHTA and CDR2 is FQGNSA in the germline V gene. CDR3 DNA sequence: TGTGCCAGCAGCTTAACTAGAGAGTCCTACGAGCAGTACTTC. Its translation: CASSLTRESYEQYF. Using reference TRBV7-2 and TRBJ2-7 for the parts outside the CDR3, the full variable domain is GAGVSQSPSNKVTEKGKDVELRCDPISGHTALYWYRQSLGQGLEFLIYFQGNSAPDKSGLPSDRFSAERTGGSVSTLTIQRTQQEDSAVYLCASSLTRESYEQYFGPGTRLTVT.

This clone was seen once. This CDR3 reads CASSLSWGLTYNEQFF. In DNA, the CDR3 is TGCGCCAGCAGCTTGAGTTGGGGACTCACCTACAATGAGCAGTTCTTC. V is TRBV5-1 and J is TRBJ2-1; D is perhaps TRBD2 (6 bases). Germline lookup yields CDR1 SGHRS and CDR2 YFSETQ. CDR3 size: 16 residues. V dropped 1 base and J dropped 2 bases, with 13 bases sitting between them.

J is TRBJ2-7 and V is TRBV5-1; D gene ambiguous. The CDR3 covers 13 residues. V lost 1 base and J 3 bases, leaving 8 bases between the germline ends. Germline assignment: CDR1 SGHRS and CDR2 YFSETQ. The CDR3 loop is CASSLQRNYEQYF. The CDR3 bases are TGCGCCAGCAGCTTGCAGCGTAACTACGAGCAGTACTTC.

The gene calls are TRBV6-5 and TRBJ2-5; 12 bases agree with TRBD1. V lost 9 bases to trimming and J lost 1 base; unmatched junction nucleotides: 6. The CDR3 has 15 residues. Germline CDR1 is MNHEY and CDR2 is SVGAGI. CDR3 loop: CASRDRGQVQETQYF. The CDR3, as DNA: TGTGCCAGTCGGGACAGGGGGCAGGTCCAAGAGACCCAGTACTTC.

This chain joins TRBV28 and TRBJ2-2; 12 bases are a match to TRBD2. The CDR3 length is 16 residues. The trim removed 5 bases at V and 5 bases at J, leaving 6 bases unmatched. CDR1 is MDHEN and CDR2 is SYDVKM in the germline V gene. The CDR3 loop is CASSPRTSGVTGELFF. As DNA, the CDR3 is TGTGCCAGCAGTCCGAGGACTAGCGGGGTTACCGGGGAGCTGTTTTTT.

The CDR3 DNA is TGTGCCAGCAGTCTCGGGACAGGGGGAGGAACTGAAGCTTTCTTT. This translates into CASSLGTGGGTEAFF. This chain connects TRBV27 to TRBJ1-1, with TRBD1 matching over 11 bases. The CDR3 is 15 residues long. V was clipped by 5 bases and J by 5 bases; unmatched bases: 7. Germline V lookup: CDR1 MNHEY, CDR2 SMNVEV (reference sequence).

CDR3 sequence reads: CASSVGLLSSYNEQFF. For the CDR3, the DNA is TGCGCCAGCAGTGTGGGCCTTCTAAGCTCCTACAATGAGCAGTTCTTC. The rearrangement links TRBV10-1 to TRBJ2-1, with D unresolved. The CDR3 sequence is 16 residues long. V gave up 4 bases and J gave up 0 bases, with 13 bases separating them. CDR1 and CDR2 (germline): WNHNN, SYGVQD (reference sequence).

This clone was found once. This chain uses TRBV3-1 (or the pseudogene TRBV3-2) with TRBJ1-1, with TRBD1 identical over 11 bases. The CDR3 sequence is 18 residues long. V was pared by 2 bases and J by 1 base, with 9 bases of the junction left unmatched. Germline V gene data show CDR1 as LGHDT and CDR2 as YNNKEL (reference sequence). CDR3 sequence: CASSQTRTGGLRNTEAFF. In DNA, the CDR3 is TGTGCCAGCAGCCAAACCAGGACAGGGGGCCTGAGGAACACTGAAGCTTTCTTT.

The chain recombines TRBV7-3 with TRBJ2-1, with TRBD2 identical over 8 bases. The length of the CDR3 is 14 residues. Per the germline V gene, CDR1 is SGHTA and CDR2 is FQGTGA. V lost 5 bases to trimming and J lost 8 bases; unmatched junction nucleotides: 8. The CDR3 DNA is TGTGCCAGCAGCCCGGAGCGGGGGCGGGATGAGCAGTTCTTC. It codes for CASSPERGRDEQFF.

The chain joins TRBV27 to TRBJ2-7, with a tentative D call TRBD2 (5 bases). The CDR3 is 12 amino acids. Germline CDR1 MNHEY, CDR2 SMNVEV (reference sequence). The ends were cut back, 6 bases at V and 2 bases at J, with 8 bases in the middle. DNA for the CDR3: TGTGCCAGCAGGGGGAGTACCTACGAGCAGTACTTC. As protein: CASRGSTYEQYF.

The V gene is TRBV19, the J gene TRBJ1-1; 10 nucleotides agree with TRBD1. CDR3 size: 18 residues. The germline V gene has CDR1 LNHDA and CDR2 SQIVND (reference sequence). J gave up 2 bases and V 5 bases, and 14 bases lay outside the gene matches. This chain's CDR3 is CASSGGIGTGDKNTEAFF. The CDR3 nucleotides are TGTGCCAGTAGTGGGGGAATAGGGACAGGGGACAAAAACACTGAAGCTTTCTTT.

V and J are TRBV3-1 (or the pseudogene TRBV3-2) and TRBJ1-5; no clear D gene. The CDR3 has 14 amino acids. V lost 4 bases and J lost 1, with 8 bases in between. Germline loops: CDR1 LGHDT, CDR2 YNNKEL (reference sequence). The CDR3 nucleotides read TGTGCCAGCAGCCCCCTCCCCAGCAATCAGCCCCAGCATTTT. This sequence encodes CASSPLPSNQPQHF.

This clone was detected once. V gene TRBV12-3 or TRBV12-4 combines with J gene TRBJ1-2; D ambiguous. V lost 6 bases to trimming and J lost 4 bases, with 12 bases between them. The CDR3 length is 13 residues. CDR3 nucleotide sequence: TGTGCCAGCAGGCTAGGCGCAGCCTATGGCTACACCTTC. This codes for CASRLGAAYGYTF.

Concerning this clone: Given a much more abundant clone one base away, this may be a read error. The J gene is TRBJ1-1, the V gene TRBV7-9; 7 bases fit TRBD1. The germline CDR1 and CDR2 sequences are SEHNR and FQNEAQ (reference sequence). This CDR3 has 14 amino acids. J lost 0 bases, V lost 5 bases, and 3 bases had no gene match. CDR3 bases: TGTGCCAGCAGCACACAGGGGATGAACACTGAAGCTTTCTTT. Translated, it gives CASSTQGMNTEAFF.

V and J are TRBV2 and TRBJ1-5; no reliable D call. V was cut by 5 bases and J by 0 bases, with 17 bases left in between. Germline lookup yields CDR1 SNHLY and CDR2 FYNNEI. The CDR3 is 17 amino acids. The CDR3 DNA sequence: TGTGCCAGCAGTCCCAGGATAACAGTTTATAGCAATCAGCCCCAGCATTTT. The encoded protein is CASSPRITVYSNQPQHF. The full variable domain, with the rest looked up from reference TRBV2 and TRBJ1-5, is EPEVTQTPSHQVTQMGQEVILRCVPISNHLYFYWYRQILGQKVEFLVSFYNNEISEKSEIFDDQFSVERPDGSNFTLKIRSTKLEDSAMYFCASSPRITVYSNQPQHFGDGTRLSIL.

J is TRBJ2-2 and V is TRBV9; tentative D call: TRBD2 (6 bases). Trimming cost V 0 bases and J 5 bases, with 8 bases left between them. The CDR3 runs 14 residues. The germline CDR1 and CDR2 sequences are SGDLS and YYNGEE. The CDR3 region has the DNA TGTGCCAGCAGCGTAGCCGCGGGAACCGGGGAGCTGTTTTTT. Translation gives CASSVAAGTGELFF.

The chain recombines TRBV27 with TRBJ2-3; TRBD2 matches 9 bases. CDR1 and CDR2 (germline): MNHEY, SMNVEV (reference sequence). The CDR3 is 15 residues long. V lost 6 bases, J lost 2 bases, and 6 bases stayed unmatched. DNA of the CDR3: TGTGCCAGCAGCCCTAGCGGGGACACCACAGATACGCAGTATTTT. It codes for CASSPSGDTTDTQYF.

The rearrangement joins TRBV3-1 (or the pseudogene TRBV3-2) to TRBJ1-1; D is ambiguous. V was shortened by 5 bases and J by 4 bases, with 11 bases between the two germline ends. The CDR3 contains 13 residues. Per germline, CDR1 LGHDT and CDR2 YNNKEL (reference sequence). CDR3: CASSAGSVTEAFF. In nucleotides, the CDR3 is TGTGCCAGCAGCGCAGGATCAGTCACTGAAGCTTTCTTT.